The 6 T cell receptor beta chains below come from one sample, sequenced in a study of T-cell reconstitution after alpha-beta-depleted transplantation in children. Unique molecular identifiers were used in preparing the TCRbeta library. Each CDR3 protein gets one entry after TCRdb re-called the PCR reads with MiXCR. The data hold some 350,000 distinct CDR3 sequences, with around 16% observed a single time. The source was PBMCs, mostly from graft donor cells, collected 360 days after TCRalphabeta/CD19-depleted stem cell transplant. The receptors originated from a male patient aged 2-15 years who had a stem cell transplant for acute lymphoblastic leukemia, so the T cells may come from the graft donor.

This clonotype was found a few times. The rearrangement joins TRBV10-3 to TRBJ2-3; TRBD1 aligns across 8 bases. The CDR3 covers 15 residues. Trimming removed 2 bases from V and 1 base from J; junction bases left unmatched: 2. The V gene's germline CDR1 is ENHRY and CDR2 SYGVKD. The CDR3 region is CAISEPGQGTDTQYF. Here the CDR3 DNA reads TGTGCCATCAGTGAGCCGGGACAGGGCACAGATACGCAGTATTTT.

The V and J genes are TRBV4-1 and TRBJ1-3; D is uncertain. The CDR3 contains 16 residues. V lost 1 base to trimming and J lost 0 bases, with 10 bases between them. The V gene's germline CDR1 is MGHRA and CDR2 YSYEKL. CDR3 DNA sequence: TGCGCCAGCAGCCAAGTGGGGAGGGTCTCTGGAAACACCATATATTTT. Protein: CASSQVGRVSGNTIYF.

This clonotype was seen only a few times. This sequence joins TRBV7-9 and TRBJ1-2; D gene unclear. With 1 base removed from V and 8 bases from J, the gap between germline ends came to 23 bases. The germline V gene encodes CDR1 SEHNR and CDR2 FQNEAQ (reference sequence). The CDR3 totals 17 residues. The CDR3, as DNA: TGTGCCAGCAGCTTAGAGGGAGCCAGGCAGTTTGGCATGGGCTACACCTTC. Residues: CASSLEGARQFGMGYTF.

This clonotype was observed many times. As DNA, the CDR3 is TGTGCCAGCAGGGGGACTAGCGGGAGGGCCTACGAGCAGTACTTC. Encoded protein: CASRGTSGRAYEQYF. This chain links TRBV6-1 with TRBJ2-7; 16 nucleotides match TRBD2. The V and J ends lost 6 bases and 2 bases, in that order; junction bases with no gene match: 1. Germline V CDR1 and CDR2: MNHNS, SASEGT. The CDR3 consists of 15 residues.

This clonotype was observed a few times. The chain is built from TRBV4-1 and TRBJ2-1; D may be TRBD2 (5 bases). The germline V and J ends were trimmed by 0 bases and 14 bases, with 14 bases remaining between them. CDR3 length equals 13 residues. CDR1 MGHRA and CDR2 YSYEKL come from the germline V gene. The CDR3 region is CASSQDARGSKFF. In DNA, the CDR3 is TGCGCCAGCAGCCAAGATGCCCGGGGAAGTAAGTTCTTC.

This chain joins TRBV20-1 and TRBJ2-1; tentative D call: TRBD2 (5 bases). V lost 3 bases to trimming and J lost 3 bases, with 6 bases between them. The CDR3 has 12 amino acids. Germline V gene sequence: CDR1 DFQATT, CDR2 SNEGSKA (reference sequence). Here the CDR3 reads CSASTSYNEQFF. The DNA for the CDR3 is TGCAGTGCTAGTACTAGCTACAATGAGCAGTTCTTC.